This T cell receptor beta chain was sequenced for a study of low-dose radiotherapy and immunotherapy resistance in tumors. Across the study: The treatment that patients received was intravenous nivolumab 240 mg every two weeks plus ipilimumab 1 mg/kg every six weeks.

Many counts were recorded for this clonotype. Indicated time point: after trial treatment. The treatment here: LDRT plus nivolumab, ipilimumab, low-dose cyclophosphamide and aspirin (RACIN trial). In the RACIN dose-escalation trial, donors got nivolumab plus ipilimumab with aspirin, cyclophosphamide and radiotherapy. V was trimmed by 1 base and J by 2 bases, leaving 8 bases between them. The germline V gene encodes CDR1 KGHSH and CDR2 LQKENI. The CDR3 extends over 14 amino acids. Primers targeting TRAV and TRBV primed first-strand cDNA, covering alpha and beta chains. TCRs were put through 15 to 25 PCR cycles of amplification with Phusion. A constant-region primer and the V-primer adapter served as the primer pair. TCRdb independently ran MiXCR on the reads; one entry per CDR3 protein. The table has about 91,000 distinct CDR3 sequences, around 20% seen once; the top ten hold 9.5% to 15%.

The sample here was PBMCs, taken after low-dose radiotherapy plus immunotherapy. The TCR sequence derives from a female donor with ovarian cancer. This chain connects TRBV18 to TRBJ1-2, with D possibly TRBD1 on 6 matching bases. In nucleotides, the CDR3 is TGTGCCAGCTCACCACGGACAGACAACTATGGCTACACCTTC. Its protein product is CASSPRTDNYGYTF.